This T cell receptor (beta chain) was identified in a study of shared clonotypes between healthy human individuals. Data came from immunoSEQ multiplex PCR; TCRdb stores just in-frame clones and leaves some out. The data hold some 2.1 million clones, with approximately 94% observed a single time. The naive CD8 subset, CD45RO-negative cells positively selected for CCR7, excluded terminally differentiated effector memory CD45RA+ cells. V was pared by 6 bases and J by 0 bases, with 5 bases of the junction left unmatched. This CDR3 has 15 residues. Germline lookup yields CDR1 WSHSY and CDR2 SAAADI. About this clone: The target antigen is unknown.

Study-level results: Sampling was confined to blood; repertoires within tissues likely differ.

This chain links TRBV10-2 with TRBJ2-1; 7 bases agree with TRBD2. This receptor was obtained from a man aged 18 to 30 in good health. The sample consisted of naive CD8+ T cells sorted from blood. The CDR3 coding sequence is TGCGCCAGCAGCCTAGCGGTAAGCTCCTACAATGAGCAGTTCTTC. Its protein product is CASSLAVSSYNEQFF.